This record concerns one T cell receptor (beta chain) sequence. Clones were sequenced by immunoSEQ multiplex PCR, and TCRdb holds only the in-frame ones, with some missing. The data show 65,000 to 75,000 clones, around 80% seen once. These data belong to a study of blood T cell repertoires in COVID-19. This TCR came from an older man with acute or convalescent COVID-19. Sequences were obtained from peripheral blood.

CDR3 nucleotide sequence: TGTGCCAGTAGTCAGACAGGGTCCGGGTCACCCCTCCACTTT. Translating it yields CASSQTGSGSPLHF. The V and J genes are TRBV19 and TRBJ1-6, with 7 bases matching TRBD1. This CDR3 is 14 amino acids long. J gave up 10 bases and V 5 bases, and 8 bases lay outside the gene matches. Germline V lookup: CDR1 LNHDA, CDR2 SQIVND (reference sequence).